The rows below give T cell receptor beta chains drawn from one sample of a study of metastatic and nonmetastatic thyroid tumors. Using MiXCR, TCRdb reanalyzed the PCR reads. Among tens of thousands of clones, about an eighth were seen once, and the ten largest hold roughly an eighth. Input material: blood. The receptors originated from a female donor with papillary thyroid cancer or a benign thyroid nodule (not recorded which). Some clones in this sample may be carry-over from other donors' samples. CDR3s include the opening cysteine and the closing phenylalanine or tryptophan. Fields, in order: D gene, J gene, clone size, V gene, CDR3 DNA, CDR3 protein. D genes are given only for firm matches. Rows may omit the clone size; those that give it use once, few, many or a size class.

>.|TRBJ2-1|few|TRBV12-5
TGTGCTAGTGGTCTGGTGGGCGGAACCTACAATGAGCAGTTCTTC
CASGLVGGTYNEQFF
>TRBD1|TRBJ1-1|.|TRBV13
TGTGCCAGCAGCTATCAACCCATCAGGGGGCTTAGCACTGAAGCTTTCTTT
CASSYQPIRGLSTEAFF
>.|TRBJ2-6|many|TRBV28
TGTGCCAGCAAGGGGCATGGGGCCAACGTCCTGACTTTC
CASKGHGANVLTF
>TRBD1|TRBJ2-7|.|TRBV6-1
TGTGCCAGCAGTGCAGGGGGTTACGAGCAGTACTTC
CASSAGGYEQYF
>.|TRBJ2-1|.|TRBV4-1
TGCGCCAGCAGCCAAGAGGGGGTAGGGGGAGGGCCGCACAATGAGCAGTTCTTC
CASSQEGVGGGPHNEQFF
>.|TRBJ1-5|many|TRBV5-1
TGCGCCAGCAGCCCCGGACACGGGGATAACAATCAGCCCCAGCATTTT
CASSPGHGDNNQPQHF
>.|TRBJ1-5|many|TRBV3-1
TGTGCCAGCAGCGGGTTGGGGCCCCAGCATTTT
CASSGLGPQHF
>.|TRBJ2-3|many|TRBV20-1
TGCAGTGCCCTAACTAGCTCCCTGAGCACAGATACGCAGTATTTT
CSALTSSLSTDTQYF
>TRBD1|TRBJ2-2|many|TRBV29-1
TGCAGCGTTCCGCAGGGGGCAATTGGGACCGGGGAGCTGTTTTTT
CSVPQGAIGTGELFF
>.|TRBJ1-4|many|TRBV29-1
TGCAGCGCACAGGGTTTGCAAGCGGAAAAACTGTTTTTT
CSAQGLQAEKLFF
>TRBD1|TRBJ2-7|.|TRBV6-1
TGTGCGTCGGGACAGGGTGAATACGAGCAGTACTTC
CASGQGEYEQYF
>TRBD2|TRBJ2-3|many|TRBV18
TGTGCCAGCTCACCAGCGGGAGCAGATACGCAGTATTTT
CASSPAGADTQYF
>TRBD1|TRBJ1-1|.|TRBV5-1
TGCGCCAGCAGCTCTCAGACAGGGGGTAACACTGAAGCTTTCTTT
CASSSQTGGNTEAFF
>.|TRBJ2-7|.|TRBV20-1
TGCAGTGCCACGTCCGCCTACGAGCAGTACTTC
CSATSAYEQYF
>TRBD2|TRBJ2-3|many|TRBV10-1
TGCGCCAGCAGTAGACGGGAGGGAATTGAAGATACGCAGTATTTT
CASSRREGIEDTQYF